This T cell receptor beta chain was profiled in a study of T cell repertoires in cytomegalovirus infection. Study information: From public TCR beta signatures came an indication of both CMV infection and matching HLA type.

TCRdb fed the reads into MiXCR, producing one record per CDR3 protein. Of about 740,000 distinct CDR3 sequences listed, approximately 34% are singletons. The V and J ends lost 2 bases and 6 bases respectively, with 8 bases between them. Germline-derived CDR1 and CDR2 are MNHEY and SVGAGI. The CDR3 loop spans 14 amino acids. This receptor was identified in a human donor in good health (CMV status not recorded). Some clones in this sample may be carry-over from other donors' samples. The chain is built from TRBV6-5 and TRBJ1-6, with D perhaps TRBD1 (5 bases). The sequenced sample was PBMCs. CDR3 nucleotide sequence: TGTGCCAGCAGTTACGGGGGGACTAATTCACCCCTCCACTTT. Protein: CASSYGGTNSPLHF.